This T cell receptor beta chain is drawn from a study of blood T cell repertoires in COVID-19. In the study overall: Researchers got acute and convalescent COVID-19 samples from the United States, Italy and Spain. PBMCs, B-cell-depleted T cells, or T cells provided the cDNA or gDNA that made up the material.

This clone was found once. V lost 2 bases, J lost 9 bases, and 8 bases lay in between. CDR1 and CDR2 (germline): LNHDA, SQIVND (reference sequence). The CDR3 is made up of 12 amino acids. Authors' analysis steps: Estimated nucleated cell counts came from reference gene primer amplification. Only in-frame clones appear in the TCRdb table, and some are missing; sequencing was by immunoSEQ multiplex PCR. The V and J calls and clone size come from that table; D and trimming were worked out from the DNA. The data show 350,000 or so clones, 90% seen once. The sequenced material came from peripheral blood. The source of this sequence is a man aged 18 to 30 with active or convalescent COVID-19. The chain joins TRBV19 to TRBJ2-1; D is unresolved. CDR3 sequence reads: CASSISNAEQFF. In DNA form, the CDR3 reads TGTGCCAGTAGTATAAGCAACGCTGAGCAGTTCTTC.